This T cell receptor (beta chain) emerged from a study of response to subunit inactivated influenza vaccine. There are 14 residues in the CDR3. The V gene's germline CDR1 is SGHRS and CDR2 YFSETQ. TCRdb fed the RT-PCR reads into MiXCR, producing one record per CDR3 protein. The sample holds about 570,000 distinct CDR3 sequences; about 11% are singletons and the top ten take about 10%. In this sample, this clonotype turned up many times. One end of the junction does not line up with germline, which may come from a read error. This sample was shared with a second study, whose subject was T cells expressing NK-cell markers. From that report: Template switching by 5'RACE with UMIs generated the TCR beta cDNA.

This sequence joins TRBV5-1 and TRBJ2-7; TRBD1 or TRBD2 may be the D gene (5 bases each). This sample comprised PBMCs from blood, obtained on the day of vaccination. This sequence was found in a man in his forties or fifties who received an inactivated influenza vaccine. The CDR3 DNA is TGTGCCAGCAGTCTAGGGACGGGTTTCTACGAGCAGTACTTC. This codes for CASSLGTGFYEQYF.